This T cell receptor (beta chain) was sequenced for a study of cytomegalovirus exposure and HLA in healthy donors. Findings and limits, study-wide: Researchers reported from a later analysis that most CMV-associated TCR beta chains appeared HLA-restricted. When a later analysis was performed, an Asian-associated ancestry cluster reportedly had fewer N-insertions than the roughly 700-donor mean.

Primers included in the PCR were 60 Vbeta and 13 Jbeta primers. Clones were read by immunoSEQ multiplex PCR, and TCRdb kept only the in-frame ones, dropping some. The sample holds about 200,000 clones, 65% to 85% seen once. Turning to this clone: Its specificity is unknown.

V lost 7 bases and J lost 2; bases outside the gene matches: 8. Per the germline V gene, CDR1 is LNHNV and CDR2 is YYDKDF (reference sequence). This CDR3 has 15 amino acids. Sequencing used PBMCs. The TCR originated in a man aged 18 to 29 in good health and CMV-seronegative. The chain employs TRBV15 and TRBJ1-5; 7 nucleotides match TRBD1. This CDR3 is CATTTRGQGNQPQHF. In DNA, the CDR3 is TGTGCCACCACTACAAGGGGGCAGGGCAATCAGCCCCAGCATTTT. The whole variable domain, remainder taken from reference TRBV15 and TRBJ1-5, is DAMVIQNPRYQVTQFGKPVTLSCSQTLNHNVMYWYQQKSSQAPKLLFHYYDKDFNNEADTPDNFQSRRPNTSFCFLDIRSPGLGDTAMYLCATTTRGQGNQPQHFGDGTRLSIL.